The clone carrying this TCR beta chain was seen ten or more times. Its antigen is unidentified. Samples came from axillary lymph nodes draining the breast cancer. This specimen comes from a study of breast tumors, draining lymph nodes, adjacent tissues. Regarding the study as a whole: The lymph node origin of tumor T cells was framed as consistent with a hypothesis, not demonstrated. Findings are consistent with lymph node origin and intratumoral expansion of most tumor T cells. Compared with lymph nodes, tumors were less diverse; compared with nontumor tissue, more.

V was clipped by 5 bases and J by 4 bases, with 14 bases between them. This CDR3 is 15 amino acids long. CDR1 is LGHNA and CDR2 is YNFKEQ in the germline V gene. TCRdb processed the multiplex PCR reads anew with MiXCR; each CDR3 protein has one entry. The data show 200,000 to 250,000 distinct CDR3 sequences, with under 40% seen just once and over 3.5% held by the top ten. The source is a female donor with breast cancer. Some clones in this sample may be carry-over from other donors' samples. The sample taken for sequencing was axillary lymph node tissue. The V gene is TRBV4-2, the J gene TRBJ2-2, with D unclear. The DNA for the CDR3 is TGTGCCAGCAGCAAGTCCGGGCCATCCACCGGGGAGCTGTTTTTT. Translation: CASSKSGPSTGELFF.